The 14 T cell receptor beta chains in this list originate from one sample, sequenced in a study of cytomegalovirus exposure and HLA in healthy donors. PCR involved 60 Vbeta and 13 Jbeta primers. The assay was immunoSEQ multiplex PCR, and TCRdb's table has in-frame clones only and misses some. The sample has approximately 120,000 clones, and its top ten clones hold approximately 2%. Sequenced sample: PBMCs. The receptors stem from a man between 40 and 49 years old in good health and CMV-seronegative.

The chain recombines TRBV6-5 with TRBJ1-5; 11 bases are a match to TRBD1. The V and J ends lost 6 bases and 4 bases, in that order; junction bases with no gene match: 2. The germline CDR1 and CDR2 sequences are MNHEY and SVGAGI. This CDR3 comprises 14 residues. The CDR3 region has the DNA TGTGCCAGCAGAGGGACAGGGGGGAATCAGCCCCAGCATTTT. This codes for CASRGTGGNQPQHF.

V is TRBV7-9 and J is TRBJ1-2; D perhaps matches TRBD1 (5 bases). This CDR3 is built from 14 residues. V lost 3 bases, J lost 8 bases, and 16 bases lay in between. Germline CDR1 SEHNR, CDR2 FQNEAQ (reference sequence). The CDR3 sequence: CASSFGLGAGGYTF. In DNA, the CDR3 is TGTGCCAGCAGCTTCGGTTTAGGGGCGGGAGGCTACACCTTC.

J is TRBJ2-4 and V is TRBV19; 12 bases agree with TRBD1. V was clipped by 5 bases and J by 0 bases; unmatched bases: 5. The CDR3 is 17 residues long. Per germline, CDR1 LNHDA and CDR2 SQIVND (reference sequence). The CDR3 spells CASSGTGGAEAKNIQYF. CDR3 nucleotides: TGTGCCAGTAGTGGGACAGGGGGCGCGGAAGCCAAAAACATTCAGTACTTC.

The chain has TRBV28 and TRBJ1-2, with D possibly TRBD1 on 6 matching bases. The germline CDR1 and CDR2 sequences are MDHEN and SYDVKM. This CDR3 comprises 15 residues. Trimming removed 2 bases at V and 5 bases at J, with 15 bases between. The CDR3 loop reads CASSLVKQGTYGYTF. The DNA of the CDR3 is TGTGCCAGCAGTTTAGTAAAACAGGGTACATATGGCTACACCTTC.

The chain uses TRBV11-2 and TRBJ2-1; possibly TRBD2 for D (7 bases). V dropped 2 bases and J dropped 6 bases, with 14 bases sitting between them. Germline CDR1 is SGHAT and CDR2 is FQNNGV. The CDR3 has 15 amino acids. CDR3 coding DNA: TGTGCCAGCAGCTTACAAGAGGGGGGGGGCAATGAGCAGTTCTTC. Its protein is CASSLQEGGGNEQFF.

The chain employs TRBV27 and TRBJ1-3, with D perhaps TRBD1 (6 bases). Germline loops: CDR1 MNHEY, CDR2 SMNVEV (reference sequence). The CDR3 is made up of 14 amino acids. V lost 3 bases and J lost 6, with 12 bases in between. CDR3 DNA sequence: TGTGCCAGCAGTTTCAACAGGGTGGCAAACACCATATATTTT. This sequence encodes CASSFNRVANTIYF.

The chain couples TRBV14 to TRBJ2-6; D might be TRBD1 (6 bases). Germline V gene sequence: CDR1 SGHDN, CDR2 FVKESK. The ends were cut back, 1 base at V and 3 bases at J, with 10 bases in the middle. The CDR3 runs to 16 residues. The CDR3 reads CASSQAQGDGANVLTF. CDR3 coding DNA: TGTGCCAGCAGCCAAGCACAGGGAGATGGGGCCAACGTCCTGACTTTC. Looking up the rest from reference TRBV14 and TRBJ2-6 gives the full variable domain: EAGVTQFPSHSVIEKGQTVTLRCDPISGHDNLYWYRRVMGKEIKFLLHFVKESKQDESGMPNNRFLAERTGGTYSTLKVQPAELEDSGVYFCASSQAQGDGANVLTFGAGSRLTVL.

The chain combines TRBV7-9 with TRBJ2-1; tentative D call: TRBD2 (6 bases). Germline lookup yields CDR1 SEHNR and CDR2 FQNEAQ (reference sequence). The CDR3 spans 15 residues. Trimming took 3 bases from V and 7 from J, leaving 16 bases between them. The CDR3 DNA reads as TGTGCCAGCAGCTTGGCGGTGGTGGGGGGTAATGAGCAGTTCTTC. This translates into CASSLAVVGGNEQFF.

This chain connects TRBV11-2 to TRBJ2-1, with a weak D call TRBD2 (5 bases). Germline assignment: CDR1 SGHAT and CDR2 FQNNGV. The length of the CDR3 is 14 residues. Trimming took off 5 bases at V and 9 bases at J, with 17 bases between the two ends. The CDR3 nucleotides read TGTGCCAGCAGCCCAGGTGCGGGTGGAGGTGAGCAGTTCTTC. Amino acids: CASSPGAGGGEQFF.

This chain's CDR3 is CASSWDSGTVSYEQYF. The CDR3 region has the DNA TGCGCCAGCAGCTGGGACTCCGGGACGGTCTCCTACGAGCAGTACTTC. The chain links TRBV5-1 to TRBJ2-7, with TRBD2 as a possible D gene (6 bases). The length of the CDR3 is 16 residues. V was pared by 3 bases and J by 0 bases, with 16 bases between. Germline V gene lookup returns CDR1 SGHRS and CDR2 YFSETQ. The full variable domain, rest sourced from reference TRBV5-1 and TRBJ2-7, is KAGVTQTPRYLIKTRGQQVTLSCSPISGHRSVSWYQQTPGQGLQFLFEYFSETQRNKGNFPGRFSGRQFSNSRSEMNVSTLELGDSALYLCASSWDSGTVSYEQYFGPGTRLTVT.

The chain couples TRBV19 to TRBJ2-2; 8 bases map to TRBD2. This CDR3 comprises 14 residues. The J segment lost 4 bases and the V segment lost 9 bases, leaving 7 bases of the junction unmatched. Germline CDR1 and CDR2: LNHDA and SQIVND (reference sequence). CDR3 sequence (DNA): TGTGCCAGCGAGACTAGCGATTTCACCGGGGAGCTGTTTTTT. Its translation is CASETSDFTGELFF.

The genes are TRBV10-3 and TRBJ1-5, with a weak D call TRBD1 (5 bases). CDR1 and CDR2 (germline): ENHRY, SYGVKD. The CDR3 runs to 16 residues. V shed 6 bases and J shed 1 base, with 16 bases lying between them. CDR3 nucleotides: TGTGCCATCAGGGCTGCGGGGGGAGGGAGCAATCAGCCCCAGCATTTT. Protein: CAIRAAGGGSNQPQHF.

This chain uses TRBV30 with TRBJ2-3; 11 bases line up with TRBD2. V lost 0 bases, J lost 3 bases, and 5 bases stayed unmatched. Germline V gives CDR1 GTSNPN, CDR2 SVGIG (reference sequence). The CDR3 extends over 16 amino acids. The CDR3 region has the DNA TGTGCCTGGAGTGTACGGACTAGCGGGCGAACAGATACGCAGTATTTT. Amino acids: CAWSVRTSGRTDTQYF.

The CDR3 coding sequence is TGTGCCAGTAGTCCTCCCGGGACAGGGGAGACTGAAGCTTTCTTT. As protein: CASSPPGTGETEAFF. The chain combines TRBV19 with TRBJ1-1; 10 positions match TRBD1. With V trimmed by 5 bases and J by 5 bases, 8 bases remained unmatched. Germline V gives CDR1 LNHDA, CDR2 SQIVND (reference sequence). The CDR3 totals 15 residues.